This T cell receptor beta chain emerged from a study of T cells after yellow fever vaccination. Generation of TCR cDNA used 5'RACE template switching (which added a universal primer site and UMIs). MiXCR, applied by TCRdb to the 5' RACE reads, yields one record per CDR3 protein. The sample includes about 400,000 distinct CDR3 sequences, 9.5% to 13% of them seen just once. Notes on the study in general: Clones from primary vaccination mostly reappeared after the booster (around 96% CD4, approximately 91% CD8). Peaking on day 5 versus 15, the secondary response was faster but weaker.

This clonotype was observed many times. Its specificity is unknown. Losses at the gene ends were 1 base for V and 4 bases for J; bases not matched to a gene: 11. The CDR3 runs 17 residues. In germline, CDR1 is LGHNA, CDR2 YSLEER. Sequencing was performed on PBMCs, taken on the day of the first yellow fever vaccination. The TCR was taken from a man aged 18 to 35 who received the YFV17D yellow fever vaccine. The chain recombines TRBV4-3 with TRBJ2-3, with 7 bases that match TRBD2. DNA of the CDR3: TGCGCCAGCAGCCAAGGCTTGCGGGGGTTCCCACCAGATACGCAGTATTTT. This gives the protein CASSQGLRGFPPDTQYF.